This T cell receptor (beta chain) was retrieved from a study of cytomegalovirus exposure and HLA in healthy donors. It was with 60 Vbeta and 13 Jbeta primers that the PCR ran. Clones were sequenced by immunoSEQ multiplex PCR, and TCRdb holds only the in-frame ones, with some missing. The table lists 20,000 to 30,000 clones, more than 75% of them singletons, with about 4.5% in the top ten. This clone showed up just once. Germline CDR1 reads SGHTA; CDR2 reads FQGNSA. The CDR3 is 12 residues long. Trimming took 3 bases from V and 12 from J; bases not matched to a gene: 4. Sampled while nominally healthy, donors likely had unrecorded immune exposures.

The clonotype comes from a male donor in good health and CMV-seronegative. The sequenced sample was PBMCs. The chain combines TRBV7-2 with TRBJ2-5; TRBD2 matches 10 bases. The CDR3 sequence is CASSLEAGGKYF. Here the CDR3 DNA reads TGTGCCAGCAGCTTGGAAGCGGGAGGGAAGTACTTC.